The 5 T cell receptor beta chains below were found in one sample sequenced in a study of a mutant IDH1 vaccine in newly diagnosed glioma. TCRdb keeps only in-frame clones here, not all; method: immunoSEQ multiplex PCR. This repertoire shows 11,000 or so clones, roughly 87% found once; its top ten account for more than 4.5%. Time point of the sample: week 5, during vaccination. Every single dose of the vaccine, 300 ug of mutant IDH1 20-mer peptide, came with topical imiquimod. Their specific antigens are unknown. This specimen consisted of PBMCs, obtained from a glioma patient whose treatment included an IDH1 peptide vaccine. Receptors were obtained from a woman in her forties with glioma. Some clones in this sample may be carry-over from other donors' samples.

This clone showed up just a few times. The chain has TRBV27 and TRBJ1-1; maybe TRBD1 (6 bases). Germline-derived CDR1 and CDR2 are MNHEY and SMNVEV (reference sequence). V was pared by 3 bases and J by 6 bases, with 11 bases between. The CDR3 totals 13 residues. CDR3 region: CASSLGGSSEAFF. The DNA for the CDR3 is TGTGCCAGCAGTTTGGGGGGCAGCTCTGAAGCTTTCTTT.

The rearrangement links TRBV27 to TRBJ1-2; the match to TRBD1 covers 8 bases. The germline CDR1 and CDR2 sequences are MNHEY and SMNVEV (reference sequence). The CDR3 covers 15 residues. V lost 3 bases, J lost 7 bases, and 10 bases stayed unmatched. The CDR3 nucleotides are TGTGCCAGCAGTTTGGCCCCAGGCAGGGGGCCTGGCTACACCTTC. Protein product: CASSLAPGRGPGYTF.

This sequence joins TRBV7-6 and TRBJ2-7, with TRBD2 identical over 8 bases. Germline V gene data show CDR1 as SGHVS and CDR2 as FNYEAQ. V shed 4 bases and J 1 base; nucleotides not matched to a gene: 6. This CDR3 has 15 amino acids. CDR3 coding DNA: TGTGCCAGCAGCTCAGAAGCGGGAGAGTCCTACGAGCAGTACTTC. It translates to CASSSEAGESYEQYF.

The chain couples TRBV7-6 to TRBJ2-3; 7 nucleotides agree with TRBD2. This CDR3 is 14 amino acids long. CDR1 is SGHVS and CDR2 is FNYEAQ in the germline V gene. With V trimmed by 0 bases and J by 4 bases, 1 base remained unmatched. CDR3 sequence (DNA): TGTGCCAGCAGCTTAGCCGGGGGGTCAGATACGCAGTATTTT. This encodes CASSLAGGSDTQYF.

The chain uses TRBV5-6 and TRBJ1-5, with TRBD1 as a possible D gene (6 bases). The CDR3 runs 15 residues. V was cut by 0 bases and J by 2 bases, with 9 bases left in between. Germline loops: CDR1 SGHDT, CDR2 YYEEEE. The CDR3 DNA is TGTGCCAGCAGCTTGGGGGGGCATGGCAATCAGCCCCAGCATTTT. It is translated as CASSLGGHGNQPQHF.